The clone carrying this TCR beta chain was seen many times. Its antigen is as yet unknown. This entry belongs to a study of T cell repertoires in cytomegalovirus infection. Background on the study: Alongside well-studied HLA-B-restricted CMV epitopes, recently identified HLA-C-restricted CMV epitopes were also used. Both CMV infection and a matching HLA type were indicated by public TCR beta signatures. Study-wide findings and caveats: Carriers of CMV and the relevant HLA type were discriminated by public TCR beta frequency. Ex vivo, HLA-C-restricted CMV-specific TCR beta clonotypes prevailed over the rest of the response.

Trimming stripped 6 bases from V and 1 base from J, with 9 bases between. CDR1 and CDR2 from the germline V gene are MRHNA and SNTAGT. This CDR3 is built from 13 residues. TCRdb redid the calling of the reads with MiXCR, one entry per CDR3 protein. The repertoire has about 500,000 distinct CDR3 sequences, 25% to 35% of them found once; the top ten carry 15% to 20%. The rearrangement uses TRBV6-4 and TRBJ1-1; possibly TRBD1 for D (5 bases). Specimen: cultured PBMCs, collected from culture after CMV antigen stimulation. The TCR was taken from a human donor in good health (CMV status not recorded). Some clones in this sample may be carry-over from other donors' samples. CDR3 sequence: CASSDQGNTEAFF. In nucleotides, the CDR3 is TGTGCCAGCAGCGACCAGGGGAACACTGAAGCTTTCTTT.